This T cell receptor beta chain emerged from a study of blood T cells in healthy people across ages. Sample-barcoded 5' priming and a J-beta primer mix drove a second PCR of about 6 to 12 cycles. Via MiXCR, TCRdb re-called the 5' RACE reads, giving one row per CDR3 protein. Altogether 1,800,000 or so distinct CDR3 sequences are present, about two fifths being singletons, with the ten largest covering under 30%. This clonotype was counted at least ten times. CDR3 length equals 11 residues. CDR1 MNHEY and CDR2 SVGAGI come from the germline V gene. Trimming shortened V by 2 bases and J by 7 bases, and 6 bases separated the two germline ends.

This receptor was identified in a human donor in good health. Sample: blood. This rearrangement joins TRBV6-5 to TRBJ2-7; D uncertain. This CDR3 is CASSYELEQYF. The CDR3 DNA sequence: TGTGCCAGCAGTTACGAGCTGGAGCAGTACTTC.